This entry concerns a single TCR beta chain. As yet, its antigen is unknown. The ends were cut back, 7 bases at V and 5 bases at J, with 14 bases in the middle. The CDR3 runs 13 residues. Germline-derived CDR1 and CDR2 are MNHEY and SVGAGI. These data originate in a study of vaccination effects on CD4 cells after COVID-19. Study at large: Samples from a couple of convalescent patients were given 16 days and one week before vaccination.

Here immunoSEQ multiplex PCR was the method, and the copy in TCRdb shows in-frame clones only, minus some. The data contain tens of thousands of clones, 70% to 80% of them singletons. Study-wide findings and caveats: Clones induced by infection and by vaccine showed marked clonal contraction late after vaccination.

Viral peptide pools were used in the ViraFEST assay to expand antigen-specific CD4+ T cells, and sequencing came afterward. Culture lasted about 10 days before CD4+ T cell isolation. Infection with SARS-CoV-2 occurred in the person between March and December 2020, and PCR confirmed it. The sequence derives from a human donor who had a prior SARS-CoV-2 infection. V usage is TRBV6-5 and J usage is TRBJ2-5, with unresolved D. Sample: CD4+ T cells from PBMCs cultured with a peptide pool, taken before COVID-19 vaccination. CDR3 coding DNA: TGTGCCAGCACTCCCCCCTATAGTGAGACCCAGTACTTC. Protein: CASTPPYSETQYF.